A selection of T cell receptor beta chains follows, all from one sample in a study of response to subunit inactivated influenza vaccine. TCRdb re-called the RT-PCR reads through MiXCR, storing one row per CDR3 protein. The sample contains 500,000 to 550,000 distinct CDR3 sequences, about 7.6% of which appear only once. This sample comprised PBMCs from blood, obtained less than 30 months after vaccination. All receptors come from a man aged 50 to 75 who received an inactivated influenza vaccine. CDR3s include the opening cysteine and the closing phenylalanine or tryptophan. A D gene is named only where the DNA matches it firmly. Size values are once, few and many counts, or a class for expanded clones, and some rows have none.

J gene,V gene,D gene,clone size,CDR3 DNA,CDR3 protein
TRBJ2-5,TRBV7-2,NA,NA,TGTGCCAGCAGCTACCAGGGAAGAGAGACCCAGTACTTC,CASSYQGRETQYF
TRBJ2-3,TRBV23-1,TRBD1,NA,TGCGCCAGCAGCCCCGAGGGGGACAGACTCACAGATACGCAGTATTTT,CASSPEGDRLTDTQYF
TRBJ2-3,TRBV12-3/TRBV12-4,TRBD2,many,TGTGCCAGCAGTTTCGCGGGAGGGCCGAAATTCGCGCAGTATTTT,CASSFAGGPKFAQYF
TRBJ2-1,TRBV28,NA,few,TGTGCCAGCACCCCAGACAACTACAATGAGCAGTTCTTC,CASTPDNYNEQFF
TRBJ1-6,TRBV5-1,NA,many,TGCGCCAGCAGCTTGGGCGGCGAACCTCCCCTCCACTTT,CASSLGGEPPLHF
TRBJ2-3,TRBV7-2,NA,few,TGTGCCAGCAGCTTAGGGGGGGCGAGGGACACAGATACGCAGTATTTT,CASSLGGARDTDTQYF
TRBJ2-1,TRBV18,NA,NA,TGTGCCAGCTCACCACCTGTGGGAGTCCACTACAATGAGCAGTTCTTC,CASSPPVGVHYNEQFF
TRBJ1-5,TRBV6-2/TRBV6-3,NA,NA,TGTGCCAGCAGTTACCTCTATAGCAATCAGCCCCAGCATTTT,CASSYLYSNQPQHF
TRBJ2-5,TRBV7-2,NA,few,TGTGCCAGCAGCCTTCACCCGGGCCAAGAGACCCAGTACTTC,CASSLHPGQETQYF
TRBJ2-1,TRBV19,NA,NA,TGTGCCAGTAGTATCACTAAGGACTATGAGCAGTTCTTC,CASSITKDYEQFF
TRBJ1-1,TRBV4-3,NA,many,TGCGCCAGCAGCCAAGAACGGGGAGTTAGGACTGAAGCTTTCTTT,CASSQERGVRTEAFF
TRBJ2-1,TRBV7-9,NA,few,TGTGCCAGCAGAAAGAGCTCCTACAATGAGCAGTTCTTC,CASRKSSYNEQFF
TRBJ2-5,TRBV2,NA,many,TGTGCCAGTCGAGGGGGGGAGACCCAGTACTTC,CASRGGETQYF
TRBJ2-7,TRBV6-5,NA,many,TGTGCCAGCAGTTACTCGCTAGCGCCCTTCTACGAGCAGTACTTC,CASSYSLAPFYEQYF
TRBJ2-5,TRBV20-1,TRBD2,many,TGCAGTGCTATCTCTAGCGGGAGAGGAGAGACCCAGTACTTC,CSAISSGRGETQYF
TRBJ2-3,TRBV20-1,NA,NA,TGCAGTGCCCAACGGACGCCAAGGGATACGCAGTATTTT,CSAQRTPRDTQYF
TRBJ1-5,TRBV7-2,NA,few,TGTGCCAGCAGCTTAGAAGTTGAGTCCCCCCAGCATTTT,CASSLEVESPQHF
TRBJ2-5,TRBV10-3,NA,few,TGTGCCATCAGAGGTCACGGGCCCCAAGAGACCCAGTACTTC,CAIRGHGPQETQYF
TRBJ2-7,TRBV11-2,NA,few,TGTGCCAGCAGCTTAATGGCCAGGGTCTACGAGCAGTACTTC,CASSLMARVYEQYF
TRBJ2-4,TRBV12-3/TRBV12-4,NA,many,TGTGCCAGCACCGAGGAGCCCAAAAACATTCAGTACTTC,CASTEEPKNIQYF
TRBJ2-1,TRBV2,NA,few,TGTGCCAGTGAAGGGGTTGAGCAGTTCTTC,CASEGVEQFF
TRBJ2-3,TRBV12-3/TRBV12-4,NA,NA,TGTGCCAGCAGTTTTTTCGCAGGGGGCACAGATACGCAGTATTTT,CASSFFAGGTDTQYF
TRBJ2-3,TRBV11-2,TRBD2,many,TGTGCCAGCAGCTTAGGATCGGGGGGGGCGAAAGATACGCAGTATTTT,CASSLGSGGAKDTQYF
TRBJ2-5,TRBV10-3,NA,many,TGTGCCATCAGCGAAACAGGGACAGAGACCCAGTACTTC,CAISETGTETQYF
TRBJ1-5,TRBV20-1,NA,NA,TGCAGTGCGTTACAGAGCAATCAGCCCCAGCATTTT,CSALQSNQPQHF
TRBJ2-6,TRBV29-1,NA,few,TGCAGCGTTACTACCGGAGGACATGCTGGGGCCAACGTCCTGACTTTC,CSVTTGGHAGANVLTF